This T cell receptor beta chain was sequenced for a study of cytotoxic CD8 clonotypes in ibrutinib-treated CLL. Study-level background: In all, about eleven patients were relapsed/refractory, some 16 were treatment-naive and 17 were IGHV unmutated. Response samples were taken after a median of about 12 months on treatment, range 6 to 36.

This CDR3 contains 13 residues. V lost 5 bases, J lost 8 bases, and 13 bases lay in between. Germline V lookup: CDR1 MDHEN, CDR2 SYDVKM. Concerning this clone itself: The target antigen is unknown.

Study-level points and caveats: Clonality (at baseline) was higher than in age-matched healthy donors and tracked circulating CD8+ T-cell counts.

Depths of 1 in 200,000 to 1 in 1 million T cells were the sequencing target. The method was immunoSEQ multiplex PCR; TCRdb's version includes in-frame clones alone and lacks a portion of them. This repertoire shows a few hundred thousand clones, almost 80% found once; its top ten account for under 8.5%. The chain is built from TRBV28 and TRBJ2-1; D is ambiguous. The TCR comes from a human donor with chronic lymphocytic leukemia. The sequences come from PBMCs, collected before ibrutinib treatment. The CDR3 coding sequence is TGTGCCAGCAGTCAACCCGCACGGGATGAGCAGTTCTTC. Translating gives CASSQPARDEQFF.